These 15 T cell receptor beta chains originate from one sample sequenced in a study of T cell responses to AZD1222 COVID-19 vaccine. Repertoires were generated with immunoSEQ multiplex PCR, while TCRdb's copy carries only in-frame clones and drops some. The repertoire holds roughly 130,000 clones, approximately 94% seen once, with around 7% in the top ten. This specimen was peripheral blood, taken on day 0 of AZD1222 vaccination. The receptors derive from an adult in good health.

This sequence joins TRBV30 and TRBJ2-1; 13 positions agree with TRBD2. Germline V lookup: CDR1 GTSNPN, CDR2 SVGIG (reference sequence). CDR3 length: 23 amino acids. After removal of 1 base from V and 0 bases from J, the junction contained 21 bases not matched to a gene. DNA of the CDR3: TGTGCCTGGAGTGGCTTGAGGGGGATAACGACTAGCGGGAGGCCAAGCTCCTACAATGAGCAGTTCTTC. Translated: CAWSGLRGITTSGRPSSYNEQFF.

This clone was seen a single time. V is TRBV21-1 and J is TRBJ2-3; the D call TRBD1 from the table was never checked on the DNA. TRBV21-1 is reported as a pseudogene. The CDR3 extends over 16 amino acids. In DNA form, the CDR3 reads TGTGCCAGCAGCAAGCGCCGGGACAGAGCCACAGATACGCAGTATTTT. It translates to CASSKRRDRATDTQYF.

This chain joins TRBV7-8 and TRBJ1-3; D is uncertain. Trimming shortened V by 1 base and J by 3 bases, and 16 bases separated the two germline ends. Per germline, CDR1 SGHVS and CDR2 FQNEAQ. CDR3 length: 17 residues. DNA for the CDR3: TGTGCCAGCAGCTTAGGGTCCTGGAGCGTGAATGGAAACACCATATATTTT. This translates into CASSLGSWSVNGNTIYF.

As to this clone: The junction departs from germline at one end; a sequencing error may be responsible. The chain links TRBV6-1 to TRBJ1-5, with no clear D. Germline assignment: CDR1 MNHNS and CDR2 SASEGT. There are 12 residues in the CDR3. CDR3 amino acids: CASGEVLEPQHF. The DNA for the CDR3 is TGTGCCAGCGGTGAGGTTTTGGAGCCCCAGCATTTT.

This chain uses TRBV5-6 with TRBJ2-5, with D hard to call. Trimming took 0 bases from V and 2 from J, leaving 5 bases between them. The CDR3 consists of 13 residues. CDR1 SGHDT and CDR2 YYEEEE come from the germline V gene. CDR3 in amino acids: CASSLGGQETQYF. The DNA for the CDR3 is TGTGCCAGCAGCTTGGGAGGACAAGAGACCCAGTACTTC.

The chain has TRBV11-2 and TRBJ2-1, with 13 bases fitting TRBD2. The V and J ends lost 5 bases and 0 bases, in that order; junction bases with no gene match: 1. In germline, CDR1 is SGHAT, CDR2 FQNNGV. CDR3 length: 16 residues. CDR3 sequence reads: CASSRTSGSSYNEQFF. CDR3 nucleotides: TGTGCCAGCAGCCGGACTAGCGGGAGCTCCTACAATGAGCAGTTCTTC.

This chain joins TRBV12-5 and TRBJ1-5; D unresolved. From germline, CDR1 is LGHNT and CDR2 FRNRAP. The CDR3 loop spans 18 amino acids. Trimming took off 0 bases at V and 0 bases at J, with 15 bases between the two ends. CDR3 in DNA: TGTGCTAGTGGTTTGGTAAGGTTGGGCCGCGCTAGCAATCAGCCCCAGCATTTT. Its protein product is CASGLVRLGRASNQPQHF.

This chain joins TRBV19 and TRBJ2-1, with 12 nucleotides matching TRBD1. The germline CDR1 and CDR2 sequences are LNHDA and SQIVND (reference sequence). Losses at the gene ends were 5 bases for V and 12 bases for J; bases not matched to a gene: 8. The CDR3 consists of 14 residues. Here the CDR3 DNA reads TGTGCCAGTAGTCCCCAGGGACAGGGGGCTGGGCAGTTCTTC. Translation: CASSPQGQGAGQFF.

The genes are TRBV28 and TRBJ1-1, with no clear D. Germline V gene lookup returns CDR1 MDHEN and CDR2 SYDVKM. The V end lost 7 bases, the J end lost 2 bases, and 14 bases lay between the germline ends. The CDR3 runs 14 residues. The CDR3 here is CASTPAPGNTEAFF. CDR3 DNA: TGTGCCAGCACCCCCGCCCCGGGAAACACTGAAGCTTTCTTT.

The V call is TRBV5-1, the J call TRBJ2-3; D may be TRBD2 (6 bases). Germline CDR1 and CDR2: SGHRS and YFSETQ. The CDR3 sequence is 16 residues long. The V end was cut by 4 bases, the J end by 3 bases, with 18 bases between. CDR3 nucleotides: TGCGCCAGCAGCCCCCTCGTCGGGAGAGGAACAGATACGCAGTATTTT. The encoded protein is CASSPLVGRGTDTQYF.

This clone has a single count. The chain carries TRBV7-2 and TRBJ2-2; D call uncertain. Per the germline V gene, CDR1 is SGHTA and CDR2 is FQGNSA. Trimming removed 7 bases from V and 0 bases from J, with 9 bases in between. This CDR3 is built from 14 residues. The CDR3 DNA follows: TGTGCCAGCATAGAACAGTCGAACACCGGGGAGCTGTTTTTT. It codes for CASIEQSNTGELFF. The variable domain in full, with the rest retrieved from reference TRBV7-2 and TRBJ2-2, is GAGVSQSPSNKVTEKGKDVELRCDPISGHTALYWYRQSLGQGLEFLIYFQGNSAPDKSGLPSDRFSAERTGGSVSTLTIQRTQQEDSAVYLCASIEQSNTGELFFGEGSRLTVL.

The chain combines TRBV28 with TRBJ2-5, with 8 bases that match TRBD1. The ends lost 9 bases at V and 5 bases at J; junction bases unmatched: 11. CDR3 length: 14 residues. Germline V gene sequence: CDR1 MDHEN, CDR2 SYDVKM. The CDR3 region is CASLRTGSRETQYF. The CDR3, as DNA: TGTGCCAGTCTCCGGACAGGGAGTCGGGAGACCCAGTACTTC.

J is TRBJ2-3 and V is TRBV2, with 14 bases aligning to TRBD2. V was clipped by 4 bases and J by 3 bases; unmatched bases: 12. This CDR3 comprises 19 residues. CDR1 is SNHLY, CDR2 FYNNEI, per germline. CDR3 sequence: CASSVLPAGTSGSTDTQYF. In nucleotides, the CDR3 is TGTGCCAGCAGTGTCCTCCCAGCCGGGACTAGCGGGAGTACAGATACGCAGTATTTT.

V usage is TRBV5-1 and J usage is TRBJ2-7; 8 bases are shared with TRBD1. J was trimmed by 3 bases and V by 2 bases; bases with no gene match: 1. The CDR3 spans 13 residues. The germline CDR1 and CDR2 sequences are SGHRS and YFSETQ. CDR3 sequence: CASSLQGDYEQYF. Written as DNA, the CDR3 is TGCGCCAGCAGCTTACAGGGGGACTACGAGCAGTACTTC.

The chain recombines TRBV19 with TRBJ2-7; 9 nucleotides match TRBD1. J gave up 1 base and V 5 bases, and 3 bases lay outside the gene matches. CDR3 size: 14 residues. From germline, CDR1 is LNHDA and CDR2 SQIVND (reference sequence). The DNA of the CDR3 is TGTGCCAGTAGTGGGGGACAGGGATCCTACGAGCAGTACTTC. Protein: CASSGGQGSYEQYF.